This T cell receptor beta chain is from a study of beta chain features in type 1 diabetes. As every portion of the isolated RNA was reverse transcribed, the sequencing read expressed TCRB transcripts. About 3.6 million reads on average were seen across naive, central memory and regulatory T cell samples. Clones were sequenced by immunoSEQ multiplex PCR, and TCRdb holds only the in-frame ones, with some missing. The sample consists of nearly 350,000 clones, 7.5% to 9% of them appearing once. Points on this clone: The antigen is undetermined.

Study-wide findings and caveats: Sampled from patients, naive, central memory and Treg TCRB repertoires appeared more similar than those sampled from healthy donors. Any HLA type influence on TCRB rearrangement was left unresolved here.

The receptor's source is a woman aged 18-29 years in good health. Sequenced input: central memory CD4+ T cells from blood.

In nucleotides, the CDR3 is TGTGCCAGCAGCTTCAACACCGCCCGAAATGAGCAGTTCTTC. Protein product: CASSFNTARNEQFF. This chain links TRBV5-5 with TRBJ2-1, with D hard to call. This CDR3 region has 14 residues. CDR1 and CDR2 from the germline V gene are SGHKS and YYEKEE (reference sequence). Trimming shortened V by 2 bases and J by 7 bases, and 13 bases separated the two germline ends.